These 29 T cell receptor beta chains share one sample of origin, sequenced in a study of tumour-infiltrating T cells in Burkitt lymphoma. Sequencing used immunoSEQ multiplex PCR; TCRdb keeps in-frame clones, though not all of them. Among about 1,300 clones, 13% were seen once, and the ten largest hold around 20%. The sequenced sample consisted of tumor tissue. These receptors all stem from a human donor with Burkitt lymphoma.

This clone was counted a few times. CDR3 residues: CASNTFSGQAFF. The CDR3 DNA sequence: TGTGCGTCAAACACATTCTCCGGTCAAGCTTTCTTT. The V gene is TRBV27, the J gene TRBJ1-1; D uncertain. CDR3 length: 12 amino acids. From germline, CDR1 is MNHEY and CDR2 SMNVEV (reference sequence).

V and J are TRBV4-3 and TRBJ2-1; no firm D call. Germline V gives CDR1 LGHNA, CDR2 YSLEER. The CDR3 is 13 amino acids. V was shortened by 0 bases and J by 7 bases, with 7 bases between the two germline ends. The CDR3 region is CASSQDWWNEQFF. In nucleotides, the CDR3 is TGCGCCAGCAGCCAAGATTGGTGGAATGAGCAGTTCTTC.

The V call is TRBV27, the J call TRBJ2-5; no clear D gene. V was pared by 3 bases and J by 5 bases, with 10 bases between. The CDR3 length is 13 residues. Germline CDR1 MNHEY, CDR2 SMNVEV (reference sequence). DNA for the CDR3: TGTGCCAGCAGTTTTATAAGTGCGGAGACCCAGTACTTC. It translates to CASSFISAETQYF.

This clone has a handful of counts. The chain is built from TRBV10-2 and TRBJ1-2, with TRBD1 matching over 11 bases. J gave up 3 bases and V 6 bases, and 0 bases lay outside the gene matches. The CDR3 length is 13 residues. Germline-derived CDR1 and CDR2 are WSHSY and SAAADI. CDR3 residues: CASRDRGHYGYTF. CDR3 DNA sequence: TGCGCCAGCAGGGACAGGGGGCACTATGGCTACACCTTC.

This rearrangement joins TRBV27 to TRBJ2-3, with TRBD1 matching over 9 bases. This CDR3 region has 13 residues. Germline trimming cut 8 bases from V and 1 base from J; bases unmatched to any gene: 1. The germline V gene encodes CDR1 MNHEY and CDR2 SMNVEV (reference sequence). CDR3 sequence: CASRTGGTDTQYF. CDR3 nucleotides: TGTGCCAGCCGGACAGGGGGCACAGATACGCAGTATTTT.

This clone appeared a few times. The J gene is TRBJ2-2, the V gene TRBV2; 7 bases agree with TRBD1. There are 15 residues in the CDR3. The germline CDR1 and CDR2 sequences are SNHLY and FYNNEI. Losses at the gene ends were 7 bases for V and 3 bases for J; bases not matched to a gene: 8. The CDR3 loop is CASKEQGLYTGELFF. The CDR3 nucleotides are TGTGCCAGCAAGGAACAGGGGTTATACACCGGGGAGCTGTTTTTT.

There are a few counts of this clone. The chain links TRBV2 to TRBJ2-5, with TRBD1 matching 9 bases. V shed 7 bases and J 5 bases; nucleotides not matched to a gene: 2. The CDR3 runs 12 residues. The germline V gene encodes CDR1 SNHLY and CDR2 FYNNEI. The CDR3 sequence is CASKDRGETQYF. Written as DNA, the CDR3 is TGTGCCAGCAAAGACAGGGGGGAGACCCAGTACTTC.

This clone was counted between two and nine times. The chain recombines TRBV27 with TRBJ1-1; D not resolved. The CDR3 spans 15 residues. V was clipped by 4 bases and J by 2 bases, with 14 bases between them. Germline V CDR1 and CDR2: MNHEY, SMNVEV (reference sequence). As DNA, the CDR3 is TGTGCCAGCAGTTACGGATGGGGAATTAACACTGAAGCTTTCTTT. Its translation is CASSYGWGINTEAFF.

This clone was recorded a few times. The chain is built from TRBV30 and TRBJ1-1; a weak D match, TRBD1 (5 bases). The CDR3 is 15 residues long. V was shortened by 4 bases and J by 6 bases, with 21 bases between the two germline ends. Per germline, CDR1 GTSNPN and CDR2 SVGIG (reference sequence). CDR3 DNA sequence: TGTGCCTGGAACCCCCCTACTAGGGGCTGGGCTGAAGCTTTCTTT. This encodes CAWNPPTRGWAEAFF.

This chain connects TRBV27 to TRBJ2-3; tentatively, D is TRBD1 or TRBD2 (5 bases each). The V end lost 3 bases, the J end lost 2 bases, and 12 bases lay between the germline ends. The CDR3 length is 15 residues. CDR1 and CDR2 (germline): MNHEY, SMNVEV (reference sequence). Here the CDR3 reads CASSLTADPTDTQYF. The DNA of the CDR3 is TGTGCCAGCAGTTTGACAGCGGATCCCACAGATACGCAGTATTTT.

This clone has a handful of counts. The chain has TRBV19 and TRBJ1-1; unclear D gene. This CDR3 spans 14 amino acids. Trimming pared 4 bases from V and 0 bases from J, leaving 9 bases between. From germline, CDR1 is LNHDA and CDR2 SQIVND (reference sequence). The chain's CDR3 is CASSTLYLNTEAFF. CDR3 coding DNA: TGTGCCAGTAGTACTCTGTATTTGAACACTGAAGCTTTCTTT.

This clone was found a few times. This CDR3 is CATDTSTDTQYF. The CDR3 DNA follows: TGTGCAACTGATACTAGCACAGATACGCAGTATTTT. The gene calls are TRBV12-2 and TRBJ2-3; the table's D call, TRBD2, was not checked against the DNA. TRBV12-2 represents a pseudogene. The CDR3 spans 12 residues.

This clone was counted only a few times. The chain combines TRBV14 with TRBJ2-5, with 7 bases that match TRBD1. Trimming at V came to 4 bases and at J to 7 bases, leaving 9 bases not matched to a gene. Germline V CDR1 and CDR2: SGHDN, FVKESK. This CDR3 region has 14 residues. CDR3 bases: TGTGCCAGCAGCCTACAGGGGAGTAGATGGACCCAGTACTTC. Translation gives CASSLQGSRWTQYF.

The genes are TRBV9 and TRBJ1-5; D ambiguous. Germline V gene sequence: CDR1 SGDLS, CDR2 YYNGEE. The CDR3 is 14 residues long. V was shortened by 0 bases and J by 0 bases, with 4 bases between the two germline ends. DNA of the CDR3: TGTGCCAGCAGCGTAGACAGTAGCAATCAGCCCCAGCATTTT. Its protein is CASSVDSSNQPQHF.

This clone turned up a few times. This chain joins TRBV19 and TRBJ1-5; 9 bases are a match to TRBD1. This CDR3 contains 18 residues. J gave up 3 bases and V 0 bases, and 9 bases lay outside the gene matches. Germline CDR1 LNHDA, CDR2 SQIVND (reference sequence). The CDR3 coding sequence is TGTGCCAGTAGTATAGATCTCTCGGGACAGGGAGACAATCAGCCCCAGCATTTT. Amino acid sequence: CASSIDLSGQGDNQPQHF. Complete variable domain (other parts from reference TRBV19 and TRBJ1-5): DGGITQSPKYLFRKEGQNVTLSCEQNLNHDAMYWYRQDPGQGLRLIYYSQIVNDFQKGDIAEGYSVSREKKESFPLTVTSAQKNPTAFYLCASSIDLSGQGDNQPQHFGDGTRLSIL.

Only a few counts were recorded for this clone. The chain combines TRBV11-3 with TRBJ2-3; 10 bases are shared with TRBD1. The CDR3 has 15 residues. V dropped 3 bases and J dropped 4; count of bases not matched to a gene: 4. The germline CDR1 and CDR2 sequences are SGHNT and YENEEA. The CDR3 sequence: CASSLGQGIPDTQYF. The CDR3 DNA is TGTGCCAGCAGCTTGGGACAGGGGATACCAGATACGCAGTATTTT.

The CDR3 sequence: CAWRGLLSTDTQYF. In nucleotides, the CDR3 is TGTGCCTGGAGGGGGCTCCTTAGCACAGATACGCAGTATTTT. The V gene is TRBV30, the J gene TRBJ2-3; a possible D gene is TRBD1 (5 bases). This CDR3 is 14 amino acids long. In germline, CDR1 is GTSNPN, CDR2 SVGIG (reference sequence). Trimming cost V 3 bases and J 0 bases, with 10 bases left between them. Based on the CDR3 plus reference TRBV30 and TRBJ2-3, the full variable domain is SQTIHQWPATLVQPVGSPLSLECTVEGTSNPNLYWYRQAAGRGLQLLFYSVGIGQISSEVPQNLSASRPQDRQFILSSKKLLLSDSGFYLCAWRGLLSTDTQYFGPGTRLTVL.

By frequency in the sample, this clone is large (0.1 to 1%). V and J are TRBV6-1 and TRBJ2-3; D tentatively reads TRBD1 or TRBD2 (5 bases each). V lost 6 bases and J lost 2, with 15 bases in between. The germline gives CDR1 MNHNS, CDR2 SASEGT. The CDR3 totals 15 residues. The CDR3: CASSQPGRTTDTQYF. CDR3 sequence (DNA): TGTGCCAGCAGCCAACCGGGACGGACCACAGATACGCAGTATTTT.

This clone was detected a few times. This chain connects TRBV5-4 to TRBJ2-5; perhaps TRBD2 as D (6 bases). V shed 0 bases and J shed 4 bases, with 10 bases lying between them. There are 14 residues in the CDR3. Germline-derived CDR1 and CDR2 are SGHNT and YYREEE (reference sequence). CDR3 nucleotide sequence: TGTGCCAGCAGCTTGGCCCCGGGGGTAGAGACCCAGTACTTC. Translated, it gives CASSLAPGVETQYF. Filled out from reference TRBV5-4 and TRBJ2-5, the complete variable domain reads ETGVTQSPTHLIKTRGQQVTLRCSSQSGHNTVSWYQQALGQGPQFIFQYYREEENGRGNFPPRFSGLQFPNYSSELNVNALELDDSALYLCASSLAPGVETQYFGPGTRLLVL.

This sequence joins TRBV27 and TRBJ1-1, with D tentatively TRBD1 (5 bases). The CDR3 sequence is 16 residues long. Germline V CDR1 and CDR2: MNHEY, SMNVEV (reference sequence). The germline V and J ends were trimmed by 0 bases and 0 bases, with 11 bases remaining between them. The DNA for the CDR3 is TGTGCCAGCAGTTTATCTGCAGCGGGGGTGAACACTGAAGCTTTCTTT. This translates into CASSLSAAGVNTEAFF.

V is TRBV29-1 and J is TRBJ1-2; D uncertain. In germline, CDR1 is SQVTM, CDR2 ANQGSEA. The CDR3 runs 10 residues. V was clipped by 3 bases and J by 6 bases, with 5 bases between them. The CDR3 nucleotides read TGCAGCGTTGATGGAGATGGCTACACCTTC. Its protein is CSVDGDGYTF.

This clone was seen more than once but under ten times. The rearrangement uses TRBV5-4 and TRBJ1-1; D is uncertain. This CDR3 spans 13 amino acids. Germline V gene sequence: CDR1 SGHNT, CDR2 YYREEE (reference sequence). Between the trimmed V and J ends, which lost 1 base and 1 base, there was a span of 5 bases. CDR3 DNA sequence: TGTGCCAGCAGCTTGATGGAGAACACTGAAGCTTTCTTT. Translating it yields CASSLMENTEAFF. Full variable domain (remainder filled in from reference TRBV5-4 and TRBJ1-1): ETGVTQSPTHLIKTRGQQVTLRCSSQSGHNTVSWYQQALGQGPQFIFQYYREEENGRGNFPPRFSGLQFPNYSSELNVNALELDDSALYLCASSLMENTEAFFGQGTRLTVV.

This clone was picked up a small number of times. The V gene is TRBV5-1, the J gene TRBJ2-5; D not certain. The CDR3 is 13 residues long. V lost 0 bases to trimming and J lost 2 bases, with 5 bases between them. The germline gives CDR1 SGHRS, CDR2 YFSETQ. The CDR3 DNA follows: TGCGCCAGCAGCTTGGGTTATCAAGAGACCCAGTACTTC. This encodes CASSLGYQETQYF.

This clone was seen only a few times. The V call is TRBV4-3, the J call TRBJ2-2; D remains ambiguous. Germline V CDR1 and CDR2: LGHNA, YSLEER. The V and J ends lost 1 base and 4 bases respectively, with 4 bases between them. The CDR3 is made up of 13 amino acids. CDR3 coding DNA: TGCGCCAGCAGCCAAGGGGTCACCGGGGAGCTGTTTTTT. Translating it yields CASSQGVTGELFF.

This chain joins TRBV28 and TRBJ2-1; D tentatively reads TRBD1 or TRBD2 (7 bases each). In germline, CDR1 is MDHEN, CDR2 SYDVKM. This CDR3 is built from 16 residues. Trimming shortened V by 6 bases and J by 4 bases, and 19 bases separated the two germline ends. CDR3 DNA sequence: TGTGCCAGCAGCTGGCAGGGGGGGCCCAAATACAATGAGCAGTTCTTC. Protein product: CASSWQGGPKYNEQFF.

This rearrangement joins TRBV6-5 to TRBJ1-1; 8 bases are shared with TRBD1. The CDR3 extends over 13 amino acids. V lost 8 bases, J lost 4 bases, and 6 bases stayed unmatched. Germline lookup yields CDR1 MNHEY and CDR2 SVGAGI. This chain's CDR3 is CASWTGLATEAFF. CDR3 in DNA: TGTGCCAGCTGGACAGGGCTGGCCACTGAAGCTTTCTTT.

This clone has only a few counts. This chain joins TRBV15 and TRBJ2-1; 12 nucleotides agree with TRBD2. CDR3 length: 14 amino acids. Trimming removed 5 bases from V and 8 bases from J; junction bases left unmatched: 4. Germline V lookup: CDR1 LNHNV, CDR2 YYDKDF (reference sequence). The chain's CDR3 is CATSWTSGEDEQFF. The CDR3 region has the DNA TGTGCCACCAGCTGGACTAGCGGGGAAGATGAGCAGTTCTTC.

Only a few counts were recorded for this clone. The chain links TRBV6-5 to TRBJ2-3, with D unresolved. Per germline, CDR1 MNHEY and CDR2 SVGAGI. The V end lost 7 bases, the J end lost 5 bases, and 19 bases lay between the germline ends. There are 15 residues in the CDR3. The CDR3 sequence: CASTRTHLTGDTQYF. As DNA, the CDR3 is TGTGCCAGCACCAGGACCCACCTGACTGGAGATACGCAGTATTTT.

This chain links TRBV6-1 with TRBJ1-6, with D perhaps TRBD1 (5 bases). This CDR3 comprises 14 residues. Trimming removed 9 bases from V and 5 bases from J, with 14 bases in between. CDR1 is MNHNS and CDR2 is SASEGT in the germline V gene. The DNA for the CDR3 is TGTGCCAGTGTCAAGGGGACGGATAATTCACCCCTCCACTTT. Amino acid sequence: CASVKGTDNSPLHF.